Each of the 19 T cell receptor beta chains below was sequenced from the same sample in a study of CD8 T cells in Susac syndrome. With random hexamers, reverse transcription was performed on roughly 0.5 to 1 ug of RNA. TCRdb re-called the immunoSEQ multiplex PCR reads through MiXCR, storing one row per CDR3 protein. The data contain some 120,000 distinct CDR3 sequences, around 95% of them seen just once; the ten biggest clones take up about 0.098%. Sequenced sample: CD4+ T cells from PBMCs. The receptors originated from a human donor in good health.

The rearrangement uses TRBV6-5 and TRBJ2-5; tentatively, D is TRBD2 (5 bases). The V and J ends lost 2 bases and 2 bases respectively, with 15 bases between them. This CDR3 comprises 16 residues. Germline values: CDR1 MNHEY, CDR2 SVGAGI. The CDR3 region has the DNA TGTGCCAGCAGTTACACGCCTCCCTCGGGGCAAGAGACCCAGTACTTC. Translation: CASSYTPPSGQETQYF.

CDR3 loop: CASSGANVLTF. CDR3 DNA sequence: TGTGCCAGCTCTGGGGCCAACGTCCTGACTTTC. The J gene is TRBJ2-6, the V gene TRBV27; no definite D call. CDR1 MNHEY and CDR2 SMNVEV come from the germline V gene (reference sequence). This CDR3 comprises 11 residues. V was clipped by 8 bases and J by 1 base, with 0 bases between them.

The J gene is TRBJ1-5, the V gene TRBV7-9, with D perhaps matching TRBD1 (5 bases). CDR3 length equals 14 residues. The V and J ends lost 5 bases and 6 bases respectively, with 14 bases between them. Germline values: CDR1 SEHNR, CDR2 FQNEAQ (reference sequence). CDR3 sequence: CASSTGGDFQPQHF. CDR3 DNA sequence: TGTGCCAGCAGCACGGGGGGGGATTTTCAGCCCCAGCATTTT. Combining the CDR3 with reference TRBV7-9 and TRBJ1-5 gives the whole variable domain DTGVSQNPRHKITKRGQNVTFRCDPISEHNRLYWYRQTLGQGPEFLTYFQNEAQLEKSRLLSDRFSAERPKGSFSTLEIQRTEQGDSAMYLCASSTGGDFQPQHFGDGTRLSIL.

This clonotype has just a few counts. The chain carries TRBV5-1 and TRBJ2-4, with D perhaps assigned TRBD1 or TRBD2 (5 bases each). V was trimmed by 0 bases and J by 0 bases, leaving 7 bases between them. Germline CDR1 SGHRS, CDR2 YFSETQ. CDR3 length: 15 residues. The CDR3 bases are TGCGCCAGCAGCTTGGAGGGGACAGCCAAAAACATTCAGTACTTC. It encodes CASSLEGTAKNIQYF.

The chain combines TRBV11-2 with TRBJ1-1, with D unclear. This CDR3 contains 11 residues. Deletions cut 4 bases from V and 7 bases from J, with 7 bases between. Germline lookup yields CDR1 SGHAT and CDR2 FQNNGV. CDR3 bases: TGTGCCAGCAGCTCCACGTATGAAGCTTTCTTT. Its translation: CASSSTYEAFF.

This sequence joins TRBV3-1 and TRBJ2-1, with 8 bases lining up with TRBD2. The CDR3 sequence is 15 residues long. With V trimmed by 0 bases and J by 4 bases, 2 bases remained unmatched. The germline CDR1 and CDR2 sequences are LGHDT and YNNKEL (reference sequence). DNA for the CDR3: TGTGCCAGCAGCCAAGAACGGGAGGGGTACAATGAGCAGTTCTTC. It encodes CASSQEREGYNEQFF.

The gene calls are TRBV3-1 and TRBJ1-1; 8 nucleotides match TRBD1. The V gene end was trimmed by 5 bases and the J gene end by 4 bases; junction bases not matched to a gene: 6. The length of the CDR3 is 14 residues. Germline lookup yields CDR1 LGHDT and CDR2 YNNKEL (reference sequence). The CDR3 sequence is CASSSHRGGTEAFF. CDR3 in DNA: TGTGCCAGCAGCAGCCACAGGGGGGGCACTGAAGCTTTCTTT.

The chain employs TRBV7-2 and TRBJ2-7, with 7 bases matching TRBD2. The length of the CDR3 is 14 residues. After removal of 5 bases from V and 4 bases from J, the junction contained 8 bases not matched to a gene. Germline V CDR1 and CDR2: SGHTA, FQGNSA. CDR3 nucleotides: TGTGCCAGCAGCCATGGGGGGGTAAGGTACGAGCAGTACTTC. It yields the protein CASSHGGVRYEQYF.

V and J are TRBV28 and TRBJ1-2; 7 bases align to TRBD1. Trimming cost V 11 bases and J 8 bases; bases outside gene matches: 14. Germline V gives CDR1 MDHEN, CDR2 SYDVKM. The CDR3 consists of 13 residues. As DNA, the CDR3 is TGTGCCCATAGAAGCCAGGGGGAGAGCGGCTACACCTTC. It yields the protein CAHRSQGESGYTF.

The genes are TRBV6-2 or TRBV6-3 and TRBJ2-7; no firm D call. Per the germline V gene, CDR1 is MNHEY and CDR2 is SVGEGT. The CDR3 is made up of 14 amino acids. The V gene lost 6 bases and the J gene lost 3 bases, with 15 bases spanning the gap. The CDR3: CASRDLDFSYEQYF. Written as DNA, the CDR3 is TGTGCCAGCAGGGATCTAGACTTCAGCTACGAGCAGTACTTC.

The rearrangement links TRBV18 to TRBJ2-3, with 7 bases identical to TRBD2. The ends lost 1 base at V and 6 bases at J; junction bases unmatched: 7. From germline, CDR1 is KGHSH and CDR2 LQKENI. This CDR3 spans 15 amino acids. The CDR3 spells CASSPRAGSADTQYF. The DNA of the CDR3 is TGTGCCAGCTCACCACGAGCGGGGTCAGCGGATACGCAGTATTTT.

The genes are TRBV5-1 and TRBJ1-1; D perhaps matches TRBD1 (6 bases). The ends were cut back, 0 bases at V and 5 bases at J, with 11 bases in the middle. The CDR3 is 14 residues long. The germline CDR1 and CDR2 sequences are SGHRS and YFSETQ. The CDR3 DNA is TGCGCCAGCAGCTTGGTGCCGCAGGGGACTGAAGCTTTCTTT. Protein sequence: CASSLVPQGTEAFF.

The chain joins TRBV7-8 to TRBJ1-5; D gene uncertain. From germline, CDR1 is SGHVS and CDR2 FQNEAQ. V was pared by 3 bases and J by 0 bases, with 9 bases between. The CDR3 is made up of 15 amino acids. CDR3 nucleotides: TGTGCCAGCAGCTTTTCACGGATTAGCAATCAGCCCCAGCATTTT. This translates into CASSFSRISNQPQHF. The variable domain in full, with the rest retrieved from reference TRBV7-8 and TRBJ1-5, is GAGVSQSPRYKVAKRGQDVALRCDPISGHVSLFWYQQALGQGPEFLTYFQNEAQLDKSGLPSDRFFAERPEGSVSTLKIQRTQQEDSAVYLCASSFSRISNQPQHFGDGTRLSIL.

The chain is built from TRBV19 and TRBJ2-7, with TRBD2 as a possible D gene (5 bases). This CDR3 comprises 14 residues. Germline CDR1 LNHDA, CDR2 SQIVND (reference sequence). V gave up 6 bases and J gave up 5 bases, with 17 bases separating them. DNA of the CDR3: TGTGCCAGTAGCTCCTTCGCGGGCAGAAACGAGCAGTACTTC. It encodes CASSSFAGRNEQYF. The full variable domain, completed using reference TRBV19 and TRBJ2-7, is DGGITQSPKYLFRKEGQNVTLSCEQNLNHDAMYWYRQDPGQGLRLIYYSQIVNDFQKGDIAEGYSVSREKKESFPLTVTSAQKNPTAFYLCASSSFAGRNEQYFGPGTRLTVT.

The CDR3 loop is CASSYGPNTGELFF. The CDR3, as DNA: TGTGCCAGCAGTTATGGGCCGAACACCGGGGAGCTGTTTTTT. V usage is TRBV27 and J usage is TRBJ2-2; D is uncertain. V was pared by 4 bases and J by 0 bases, with 6 bases between. Germline assignment: CDR1 MNHEY and CDR2 SMNVEV (reference sequence). The CDR3 consists of 14 residues.

A single count supports this clonotype. V is TRBV7-9 and J is TRBJ2-5; TRBD2 aligns across 8 bases. Germline CDR1 SEHNR, CDR2 FQNEAQ (reference sequence). Trimming cost V 0 bases and J 4 bases; bases outside gene matches: 4. The CDR3 length is 15 residues. CDR3 residues: CASSLASGSGETQYF. Written as DNA, the CDR3 is TGTGCCAGCAGCTTAGCCAGCGGGAGCGGAGAGACCCAGTACTTC.

The gene calls are TRBV20-1 and TRBJ2-7, with D hard to call. The CDR3 spans 18 residues. The V end was cut by 0 bases, the J end by 0 bases, with 21 bases between. Germline CDR1 is DFQATT and CDR2 is SNEGSKA (reference sequence). The CDR3 bases are TGCAGTGCTAGAGAGGAAAACTTAAGGTACTCTCTCTCCTACGAGCAGTACTTC. Translated, it gives CSAREENLRYSLSYEQYF.

This sequence joins TRBV29-1 and TRBJ1-1; the D gene is possibly TRBD1 (5 bases). CDR3 length: 15 residues. V lost 4 bases and J 3 bases, leaving 18 bases between the germline ends. Germline CDR1 SQVTM, CDR2 ANQGSEA. CDR3 sequence: CSVAVTAFYDTEAFF. In DNA form, the CDR3 reads TGCAGCGTTGCGGTGACAGCTTTTTATGACACTGAAGCTTTCTTT.

This sequence joins TRBV15 and TRBJ2-7; a weak D match, TRBD1 (5 bases). The length of the CDR3 is 13 residues. V shed 2 bases and J shed 3 bases, with 8 bases lying between them. Germline CDR1 and CDR2: LNHNV and YYDKDF (reference sequence). The CDR3 region is CATSRNRGYEQYF. The CDR3 nucleotides are TGTGCCACCAGCAGAAATAGGGGCTACGAGCAGTACTTC.